Following are 29 T cell receptor beta chains from one sample sequenced in a study of T-cell reconstitution after alpha-beta-depleted transplantation in children. Preparation of the TCRbeta library involved a method that used unique molecular identifiers. TCRdb analysed the PCR reads with MiXCR anew, one entry per CDR3 protein. The sample consists of almost 400,000 distinct CDR3 sequences, over 20% of them appearing once. Sequences were derived from PBMCs from the stem cell graft donor, sampled from the stem cell graft. The receptors were sampled from a human donor who donated a stem cell graft to a child with acute myeloid leukemia.

This clonotype was detected many times. CDR3 coding DNA: TGTGCCAGCAGTACACGATTTGACAGAACCTACGAGCAGTACTTC. It encodes CASSTRFDRTYEQYF. The V call is TRBV12-3 or TRBV12-4, the J call TRBJ2-7; possible D gene TRBD1, 5 bases. Trimming cost V 5 bases and J 2 bases, with 16 bases left between them. This CDR3 comprises 15 residues.

This clonotype was seen a handful of times. The chain has TRBV5-5 and TRBJ2-1; 9 bases line up with TRBD1. J gave up 6 bases and V 5 bases, and 9 bases lay outside the gene matches. Germline lookup yields CDR1 SGHKS and CDR2 YYEKEE (reference sequence). This CDR3 is 15 amino acids long. CDR3 amino acids: CASSSVGQGGNEQFF. CDR3 nucleotides: TGTGCCAGCAGTTCGGTGGGACAGGGTGGCAATGAGCAGTTCTTC.

This clonotype was observed a handful of times. This chain connects TRBV4-3 to TRBJ2-6; D possibly corresponds to TRBD1 (5 bases). This CDR3 region has 14 residues. V was cut by 7 bases and J by 2 bases, with 9 bases left in between. Germline V gene data show CDR1 as LGHNA and CDR2 as YSLEER. As DNA, the CDR3 is TGCGCCAGCAAACCAGGGACTGGGGCCAACGTCCTGACTTTC. Encoded protein: CASKPGTGANVLTF.

This clonotype showed up just a few times. This sequence joins TRBV12-5 and TRBJ2-7; 7 nucleotides line up with TRBD1. CDR1 is LGHNT, CDR2 FRNRAP, per germline. The CDR3 covers 13 residues. The DNA of the CDR3 is TGTGCTAGTGGTTTAGGAATGACAGGGCAAGTCTCGGTC. Translated: CASGLGMTGQVSV.

This clonotype appeared once. J is TRBJ2-2 and V is TRBV19; TRBD2 matches 10 bases. The germline V gene encodes CDR1 LNHDA and CDR2 SQIVND (reference sequence). The CDR3 totals 15 residues. With 4 bases clipped from V and 8 bases from J, the junction kept 7 bases outside the gene matches. The CDR3, as DNA: TGTGCCAGTAGTACGGCTAGCGGGAGTACGGGGGAGCTGTTTTTT. The encoded protein is CASSTASGSTGELFF.

The genes are TRBV10-1 and TRBJ2-5, with a weak D call TRBD1 (6 bases). This CDR3 has 13 amino acids. The V end lost 4 bases, the J end lost 3 bases, and 9 bases lay between the germline ends. Germline V gene sequence: CDR1 WNHNN, CDR2 SYGVQD (reference sequence). CDR3 DNA sequence: TGCGCCAGCAGTGGTGCAGGGGAAGAGACCCAGTACTTC. Translation gives CASSGAGEETQYF.

This clonotype has only a few counts. This chain connects TRBV28 to TRBJ2-1; 12 nucleotides match TRBD2. The CDR3 has 15 amino acids. V dropped 5 bases and J dropped 5; count of bases not matched to a gene: 4. Germline lookup yields CDR1 MDHEN and CDR2 SYDVKM. CDR3 DNA: TGTGCCAGCAGTCAACTAGCGGGAGGACACAATGAGCAGTTCTTC. Translated: CASSQLAGGHNEQFF.

Ten or more counts support this clonotype. This chain joins TRBV12-3 or TRBV12-4 and TRBJ1-1, with unresolved D. This CDR3 is built from 14 residues. V lost 6 bases to trimming and J lost 2 bases, with 13 bases between them. In DNA form, the CDR3 reads TGTGCCAGCAGGCGGGGAAGGGATAACACTGAAGCTTTCTTT. This encodes CASRRGRDNTEAFF.

This clonotype was observed many times. The V call is TRBV20-1, the J call TRBJ2-3; TRBD2 matches at 8 bases. The CDR3 loop spans 15 amino acids. The ends lost 6 bases at V and 2 bases at J; junction bases unmatched: 10. The germline gives CDR1 DFQATT, CDR2 SNEGSKA (reference sequence). The CDR3: CSAALAGSNTDTQYF. For the CDR3, the DNA is TGCAGTGCAGCATTAGCGGGAAGTAACACAGATACGCAGTATTTT.

This chain joins TRBV12-3 or TRBV12-4 and TRBJ1-5; 7 bases are shared with TRBD1. With 7 bases clipped from V and 6 bases from J, the junction kept 12 bases outside the gene matches. The CDR3 sequence is 15 residues long. For the CDR3, the DNA is TGTGCCAGCAACCCGACAGGGTCCGATGGTCAGCCCCAGCATTTT. It translates to CASNPTGSDGQPQHF.

This clonotype was seen more than once but under ten times. This chain connects TRBV4-2 to TRBJ2-5, with TRBD2 matching 8 bases. CDR3 length: 14 residues. Germline V gives CDR1 LGHNA, CDR2 YNFKEQ. V gave up 4 bases and J gave up 4 bases; unmatched junction bases: 5. Written as DNA, the CDR3 is TGTGCCAGCAGCCCCGGGAGGGAGGTAGAGACCCAGTACTTC. It specifies CASSPGREVETQYF.

This clonotype showed up just a few times. The DNA of the CDR3 is TGCAGTGCTTTCCCCCCGAGGAGCGGGATAGGAGAGACCCAGTACTTC. Translation: CSAFPPRSGIGETQYF. The chain recombines TRBV20-1 with TRBJ2-5, with 7 bases fitting TRBD2. The germline V gene encodes CDR1 DFQATT and CDR2 SNEGSKA (reference sequence). Losses at the gene ends were 5 bases for V and 4 bases for J; bases not matched to a gene: 16. This CDR3 has 16 amino acids.

The rearrangement joins TRBV28 to TRBJ2-6; D is unresolved. Per the germline V gene, CDR1 is MDHEN and CDR2 is SYDVKM. The CDR3 totals 14 residues. The V and J ends lost 0 bases and 2 bases respectively, with 2 bases between them. The CDR3 is CASSLWAGANVLTF. The CDR3, as DNA: TGTGCCAGCAGTTTATGGGCTGGGGCCAACGTCCTGACTTTC.

This chain links TRBV6-1 with TRBJ2-1; either TRBD1 or TRBD2 may fit D (6 bases each). Trimming removed 5 bases at V and 2 bases at J, with 10 bases between. Germline V CDR1 and CDR2: MNHNS, SASEGT. This CDR3 spans 14 amino acids. DNA of the CDR3: TGTGCCAGCAGTCGGGGGCCAACCTACAATGAGCAGTTCTTC. The encoded protein is CASSRGPTYNEQFF.

The chain recombines TRBV5-5 with TRBJ2-7, with TRBD1 matching 9 bases. This CDR3 spans 14 amino acids. After removal of 2 bases from V and 5 bases from J, the junction contained 5 bases not matched to a gene. The germline V gene has CDR1 SGHKS and CDR2 YYEKEE (reference sequence). This CDR3 is CASSFGTGSDEQYF. As DNA, the CDR3 is TGTGCCAGCAGCTTCGGGACAGGGTCTGACGAGCAGTACTTC.

The table lists this clonotype with a few counts. The chain couples TRBV6-5 to TRBJ2-3, with 8 bases lining up with TRBD2. The CDR3 has 18 residues. V shed 1 base, J shed 3 bases, and the junction held 12 bases outside the gene matches. The germline V gene encodes CDR1 MNHEY and CDR2 SVGAGI. The CDR3 DNA sequence: TGTGCCAGCAGTTACTTAGCGGGACACTCTCAGGGGACAGATACGCAGTATTTT. It is translated as CASSYLAGHSQGTDTQYF.

The CDR3, as DNA: TGTGCCAGCAGGCCGGGACTAGCGGGAGTAGGCTACAATGAGCAGTTCTTC. As protein: CASRPGLAGVGYNEQFF. The chain recombines TRBV2 with TRBJ2-1, with 14 nucleotides matching TRBD2. The CDR3 extends over 17 amino acids. Germline V gene data show CDR1 as SNHLY and CDR2 as FYNNEI. Trimming took 6 bases from V and 3 from J; bases not matched to a gene: 7.

The V and J genes are TRBV4-1 and TRBJ2-7; 14 bases agree with TRBD2. This CDR3 comprises 17 residues. V shed 4 bases, J shed 5 bases, and the junction held 10 bases outside the gene matches. The germline gives CDR1 MGHRA, CDR2 YSYEKL. CDR3 in amino acids: CASSPSRLAGGPDEQYF. Here the CDR3 DNA reads TGCGCCAGCAGCCCATCCCGACTAGCGGGAGGGCCCGACGAGCAGTACTTC.

The rearrangement links TRBV15 to TRBJ2-1; no reliable D call. Per the germline V gene, CDR1 is LNHNV and CDR2 is YYDKDF (reference sequence). CDR3 length: 14 amino acids. With 0 bases removed from V and 6 bases from J, the gap between germline ends came to 9 bases. The CDR3 protein is CATSRDGEANEQFF. In DNA form, the CDR3 reads TGTGCCACCAGCAGAGATGGAGAAGCCAATGAGCAGTTCTTC. Full variable domain (remainder filled in from reference TRBV15 and TRBJ2-1): DAMVIQNPRYQVTQFGKPVTLSCSQTLNHNVMYWYQQKSSQAPKLLFHYYDKDFNNEADTPDNFQSRRPNTSFCFLDIRSPGLGDTAMYLCATSRDGEANEQFFGPGTRLTVL.

The V and J genes are TRBV12-3 or TRBV12-4 and TRBJ2-1, with D unresolved. V lost 3 bases and J lost 3, with 6 bases in between. The CDR3 loop spans 13 amino acids. The CDR3 DNA sequence: TGTGCCAGCAGTTTCGACCACTACAATGAGCAGTTCTTC. Translation: CASSFDHYNEQFF.

V usage is TRBV20-1 and J usage is TRBJ1-5; no firm D call. There are 13 residues in the CDR3. Germline V CDR1 and CDR2: DFQATT, SNEGSKA (reference sequence). V was shortened by 4 bases and J by 0 bases, with 7 bases between the two germline ends. The CDR3 DNA follows: TGCAGTGCTACCCAGAATAGCAATCAGCCCCAGCATTTT. Protein sequence: CSATQNSNQPQHF.

The chain has TRBV5-1 and TRBJ2-2, with 9 bases identical to TRBD1. This CDR3 has 14 residues. Per germline, CDR1 SGHRS and CDR2 YFSETQ. V lost 10 bases and J lost 4; bases outside the gene matches: 8. The CDR3 DNA sequence: TGCGCCGCCGGCTCGGACAGGGGCACCGGGGAGCTGTTTTTT. Protein sequence: CAAGSDRGTGELFF.

The V call is TRBV18, the J call TRBJ2-7, with D unclear. The germline V gene encodes CDR1 KGHSH and CDR2 LQKENI. This CDR3 is 14 amino acids long. The V and J ends lost 4 bases and 5 bases respectively, with 15 bases between them. CDR3: CASSQGSDPNEQYF. Here the CDR3 DNA reads TGTGCCAGCTCACAAGGGTCCGACCCTAACGAGCAGTACTTC.

This chain joins TRBV7-6 and TRBJ2-3; tentatively, D is TRBD2 (5 bases). The CDR3 contains 14 residues. Trimming removed 2 bases at V and 0 bases at J, with 6 bases between. Germline V gene sequence: CDR1 SGHVS, CDR2 FNYEAQ. This CDR3 is CASSLRGSTDTQYF. The CDR3 nucleotides are TGTGCCAGCAGCTTACGAGGGAGCACAGATACGCAGTATTTT.

The chain uses TRBV4-2 and TRBJ2-1, with 8 bases lining up with TRBD2. The CDR3 is 16 residues long. Germline trimming cut 0 bases from V and 2 bases from J; bases unmatched to any gene: 3. The germline gives CDR1 LGHNA, CDR2 YNFKEQ. The CDR3 nucleotides are TGTGCCAGCAGCCAAGACCAAGCGGGAGCCTACAATGAGCAGTTCTTC. Translating it yields CASSQDQAGAYNEQFF.

The chain links TRBV15 to TRBJ1-2; no reliable D call. Deletions cut 1 base from V and 3 bases from J, with 9 bases between. CDR3 length: 14 residues. Per the germline V gene, CDR1 is LNHNV and CDR2 is YYDKDF (reference sequence). The chain's CDR3 is CATSRGPLDYGYTF. CDR3 in DNA: TGTGCCACCAGCAGAGGCCCCCTGGACTATGGCTACACCTTC.

This clonotype was seen a few times. The chain is built from TRBV12-3 or TRBV12-4 and TRBJ2-7; D is uncertain. The CDR3 totals 13 residues. Trimming pared 1 base from V and 3 bases from J, leaving 7 bases between. Written as DNA, the CDR3 is TGTGCCAGCAGTTTAGACATGTACTACGAGCAGTACTTC. It specifies CASSLDMYYEQYF.

The chain employs TRBV4-1 and TRBJ2-5; 7 nucleotides align to TRBD1. The V gene's germline CDR1 is MGHRA and CDR2 YSYEKL. This CDR3 contains 14 residues. The V gene end was trimmed by 3 bases and the J gene end by 2 bases; junction bases not matched to a gene: 3. CDR3 sequence reads: CASSHPGQQETQYF. CDR3 sequence (DNA): TGCGCCAGCAGCCACCCGGGACAGCAAGAGACCCAGTACTTC.

The chain combines TRBV9 with TRBJ2-7; D is ambiguous. The CDR3 is 14 residues long. Germline V gene lookup returns CDR1 SGDLS and CDR2 YYNGEE. V was pared by 3 bases and J by 6 bases, with 16 bases between. CDR3 DNA: TGTGCCAGCAGCGCCGGGCCCCCCGGTTTCGAGCAGTACTTC. Amino acid sequence: CASSAGPPGFEQYF.